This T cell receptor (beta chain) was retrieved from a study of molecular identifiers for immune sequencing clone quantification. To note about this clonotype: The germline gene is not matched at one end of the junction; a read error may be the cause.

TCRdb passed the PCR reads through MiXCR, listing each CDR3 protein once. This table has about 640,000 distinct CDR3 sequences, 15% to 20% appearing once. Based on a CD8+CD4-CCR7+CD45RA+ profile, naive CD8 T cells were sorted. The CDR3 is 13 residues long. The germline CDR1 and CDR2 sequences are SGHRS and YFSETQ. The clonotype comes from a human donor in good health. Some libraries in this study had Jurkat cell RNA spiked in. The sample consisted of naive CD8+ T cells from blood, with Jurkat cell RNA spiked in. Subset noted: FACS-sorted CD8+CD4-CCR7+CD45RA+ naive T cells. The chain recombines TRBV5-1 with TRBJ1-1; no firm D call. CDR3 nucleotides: TGCGTCAGCAGCTTTTGGGGTGCCACTGAAGCTTTCTTT. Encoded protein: CVSSFWGATEAFF.